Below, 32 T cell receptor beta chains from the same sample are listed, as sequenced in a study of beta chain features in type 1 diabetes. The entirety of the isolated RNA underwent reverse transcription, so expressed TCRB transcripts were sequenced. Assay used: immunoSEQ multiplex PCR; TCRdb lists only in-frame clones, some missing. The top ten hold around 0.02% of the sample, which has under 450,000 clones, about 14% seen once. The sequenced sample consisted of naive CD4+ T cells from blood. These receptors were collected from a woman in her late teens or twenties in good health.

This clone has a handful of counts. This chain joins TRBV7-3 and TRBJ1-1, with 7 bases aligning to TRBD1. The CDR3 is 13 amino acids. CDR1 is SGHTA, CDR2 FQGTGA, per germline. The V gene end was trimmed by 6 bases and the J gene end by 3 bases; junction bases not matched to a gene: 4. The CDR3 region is CASSRDSYTEAFF. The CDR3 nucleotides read TGTGCCAGCAGTCGGGACAGCTACACTGAAGCTTTCTTT.

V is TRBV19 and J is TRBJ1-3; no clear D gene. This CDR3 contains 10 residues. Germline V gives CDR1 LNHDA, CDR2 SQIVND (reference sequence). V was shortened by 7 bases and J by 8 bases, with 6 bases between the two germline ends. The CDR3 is CASKRDTIYF. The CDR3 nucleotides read TGTGCCAGTAAACGGGACACCATATATTTT.

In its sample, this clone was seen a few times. CDR3 protein: CASSVGRLYNEQFF. CDR3 sequence (DNA): TGTGCCAGCAGCGTTGGGAGACTTTACAATGAGCAGTTCTTC. The chain is built from TRBV9 and TRBJ2-1, with D perhaps TRBD2 (5 bases). V gave up 2 bases and J gave up 4 bases, with 10 bases separating them. The CDR3 has 14 residues. Germline V gives CDR1 SGDLS, CDR2 YYNGEE.

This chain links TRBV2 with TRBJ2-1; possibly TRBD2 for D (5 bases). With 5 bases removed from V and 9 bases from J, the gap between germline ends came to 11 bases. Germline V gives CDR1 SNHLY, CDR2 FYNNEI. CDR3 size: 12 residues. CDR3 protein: CASSPRRGEQFF. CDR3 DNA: TGTGCCAGCAGTCCCCGCCGGGGTGAGCAGTTCTTC.

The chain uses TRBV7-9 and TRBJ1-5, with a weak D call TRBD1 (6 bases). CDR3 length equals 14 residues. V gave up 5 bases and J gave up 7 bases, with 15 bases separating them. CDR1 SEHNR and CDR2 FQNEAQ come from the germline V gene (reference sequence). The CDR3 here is CASSPQQGRQPQHF. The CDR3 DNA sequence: TGTGCCAGCAGCCCACAACAGGGAAGGCAGCCCCAGCATTTT.

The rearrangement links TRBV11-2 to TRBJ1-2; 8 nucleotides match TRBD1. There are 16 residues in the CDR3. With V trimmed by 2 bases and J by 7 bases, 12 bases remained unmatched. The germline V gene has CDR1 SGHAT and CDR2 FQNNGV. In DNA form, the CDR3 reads TGTGCCAGCAGCTTATCTTTGCGGCAGGGGGCGAGTGGCTACACCTTC. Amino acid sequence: CASSLSLRQGASGYTF.

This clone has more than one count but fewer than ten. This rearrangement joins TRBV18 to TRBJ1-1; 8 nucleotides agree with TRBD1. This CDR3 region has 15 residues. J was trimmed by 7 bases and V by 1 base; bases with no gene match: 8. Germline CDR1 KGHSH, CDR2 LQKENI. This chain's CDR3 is CASSPQGRGLNEAFF. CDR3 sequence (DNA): TGTGCCAGCTCACCACAGGGCAGGGGGCTTAATGAAGCTTTCTTT. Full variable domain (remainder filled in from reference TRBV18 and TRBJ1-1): NAGVMQNPRHLVRRRGQEARLRCSPMKGHSHVYWYRQLPEEGLKFMVYLQKENIIDESGMPKERFSAEFPKEGPSILRIQQVVRGDSAAYFCASSPQGRGLNEAFFGQGTRLTVV.

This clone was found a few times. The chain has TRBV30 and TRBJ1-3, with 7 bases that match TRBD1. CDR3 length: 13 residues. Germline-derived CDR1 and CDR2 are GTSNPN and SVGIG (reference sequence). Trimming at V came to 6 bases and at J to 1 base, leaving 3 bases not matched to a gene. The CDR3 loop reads CACLQGSGNTIYF. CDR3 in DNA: TGTGCCTGCCTACAGGGGTCTGGAAACACCATATATTTT.

The CDR3 bases are TGTGCCAGCAGCGTCCACAGGGGGCTCAATGAGCAGTTCTTC. Amino acid sequence: CASSVHRGLNEQFF. The V gene is TRBV7-9, the J gene TRBJ2-1; TRBD1 aligns across 9 bases. The V segment lost 5 bases and the J segment 6 bases; nucleotides outside the gene matches: 5. Germline CDR1 reads SEHNR; CDR2 reads FQNEAQ (reference sequence). CDR3 length: 14 amino acids.

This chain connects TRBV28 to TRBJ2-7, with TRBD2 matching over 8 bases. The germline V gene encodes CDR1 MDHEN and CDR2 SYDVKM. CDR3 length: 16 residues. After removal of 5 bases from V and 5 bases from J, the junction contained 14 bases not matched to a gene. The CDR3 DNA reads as TGTGCCAGCAGTGGCGGATCGGGAGGGCCTCGGAACGAGCAGTACTTC. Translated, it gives CASSGGSGGPRNEQYF.

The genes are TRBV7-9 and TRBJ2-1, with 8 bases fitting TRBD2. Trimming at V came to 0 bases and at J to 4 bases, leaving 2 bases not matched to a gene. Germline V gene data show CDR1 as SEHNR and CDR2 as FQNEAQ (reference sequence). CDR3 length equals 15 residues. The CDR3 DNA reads TGTGCCAGCAGCTTAGCCGGGAGGGCTTACAATGAGCAGTTCTTC. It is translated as CASSLAGRAYNEQFF.

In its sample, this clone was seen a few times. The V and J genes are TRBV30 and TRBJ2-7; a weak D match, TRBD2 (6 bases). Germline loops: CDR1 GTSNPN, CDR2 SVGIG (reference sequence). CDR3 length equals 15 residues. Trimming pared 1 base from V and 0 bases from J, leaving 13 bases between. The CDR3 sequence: CAWSARLVSSYEQYF. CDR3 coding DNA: TGTGCCTGGAGTGCCCGACTAGTTTCCTCCTACGAGCAGTACTTC. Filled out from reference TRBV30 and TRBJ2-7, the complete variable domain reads SQTIHQWPATLVQPVGSPLSLECTVEGTSNPNLYWYRQAAGRGLQLLFYSVGIGQISSEVPQNLSASRPQDRQFILSSKKLLLSDSGFYLCAWSARLVSSYEQYFGPGTRLTVT.

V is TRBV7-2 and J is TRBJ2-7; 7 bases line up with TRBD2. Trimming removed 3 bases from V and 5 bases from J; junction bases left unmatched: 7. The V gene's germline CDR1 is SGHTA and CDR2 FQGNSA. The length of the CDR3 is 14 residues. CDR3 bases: TGTGCCAGCAGCTTGTCTGCTAGCGGCCACGAGCAGTACTTC. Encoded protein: CASSLSASGHEQYF.

The CDR3, as DNA: TGTGCCAGCAGCCTTCAGGGATTCCCAGATACGCAGTATTTT. Translation: CASSLQGFPDTQYF. J is TRBJ2-3 and V is TRBV5-6, with D possibly TRBD1 on 5 matching bases. The CDR3 loop spans 14 amino acids. From germline, CDR1 is SGHDT and CDR2 YYEEEE. Trimming shortened V by 4 bases and J by 4 bases, and 13 bases separated the two germline ends.

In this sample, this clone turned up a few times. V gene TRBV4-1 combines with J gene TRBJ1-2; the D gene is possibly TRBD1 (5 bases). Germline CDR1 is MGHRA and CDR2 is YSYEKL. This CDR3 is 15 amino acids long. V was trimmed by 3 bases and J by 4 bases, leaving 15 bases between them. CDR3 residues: CASSQPVRGSYGYTF. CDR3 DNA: TGCGCCAGCAGCCAGCCGGTAAGGGGTAGCTATGGCTACACCTTC.

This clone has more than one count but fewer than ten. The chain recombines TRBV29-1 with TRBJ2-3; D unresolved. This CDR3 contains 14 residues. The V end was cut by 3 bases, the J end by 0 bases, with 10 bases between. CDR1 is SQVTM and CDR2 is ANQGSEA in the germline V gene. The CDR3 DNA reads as TGCAGCGTTGACGGAGTTACTAGCACAGATACGCAGTATTTT. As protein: CSVDGVTSTDTQYF.

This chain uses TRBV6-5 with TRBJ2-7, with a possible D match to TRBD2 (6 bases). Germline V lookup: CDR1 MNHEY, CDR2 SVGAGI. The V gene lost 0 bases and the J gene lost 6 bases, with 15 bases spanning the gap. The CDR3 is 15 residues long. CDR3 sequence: CASSYSTGGRFEQYF. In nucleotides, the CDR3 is TGTGCCAGCAGTTACTCGACCGGGGGAAGGTTCGAGCAGTACTTC.

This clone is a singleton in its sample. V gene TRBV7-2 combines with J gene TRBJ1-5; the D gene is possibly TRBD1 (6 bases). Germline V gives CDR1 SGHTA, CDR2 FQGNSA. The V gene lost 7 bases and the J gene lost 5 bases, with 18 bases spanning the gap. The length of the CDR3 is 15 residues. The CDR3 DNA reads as TGTGCCAGCAAATTACGGTACGACAGGCATCAGCCCCAGCATTTT. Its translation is CASKLRYDRHQPQHF.

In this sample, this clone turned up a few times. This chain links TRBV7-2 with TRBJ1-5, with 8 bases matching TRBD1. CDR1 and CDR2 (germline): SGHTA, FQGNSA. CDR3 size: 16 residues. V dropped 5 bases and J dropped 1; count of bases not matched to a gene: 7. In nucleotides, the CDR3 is TGTGCCAGCAGCACGCGGACAGGGATCAGCAATCAGCCCCAGCATTTT. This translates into CASSTRTGISNQPQHF.

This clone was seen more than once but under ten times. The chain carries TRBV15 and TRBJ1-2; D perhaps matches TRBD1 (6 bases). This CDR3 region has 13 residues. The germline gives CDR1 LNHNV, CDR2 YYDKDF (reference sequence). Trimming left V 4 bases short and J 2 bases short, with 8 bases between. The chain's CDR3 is CATSNRENYGYTF. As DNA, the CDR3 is TGTGCCACCAGCAACAGGGAGAACTATGGCTACACCTTC.

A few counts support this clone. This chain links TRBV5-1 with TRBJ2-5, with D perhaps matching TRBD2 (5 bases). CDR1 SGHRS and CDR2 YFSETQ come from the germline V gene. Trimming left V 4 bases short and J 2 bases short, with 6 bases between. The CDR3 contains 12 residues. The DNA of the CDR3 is TGCGCCAGCAGCCCGGGACAAGAGACCCAGTACTTC. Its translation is CASSPGQETQYF.

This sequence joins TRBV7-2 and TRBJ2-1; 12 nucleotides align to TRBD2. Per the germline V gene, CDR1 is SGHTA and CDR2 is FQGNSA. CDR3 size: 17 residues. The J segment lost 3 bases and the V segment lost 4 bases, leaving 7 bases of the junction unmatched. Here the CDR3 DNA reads TGTGCCAGCAGCTCCCGACTAGCGGGAGCATTCTACAATGAGCAGTTCTTC. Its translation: CASSSRLAGAFYNEQFF.

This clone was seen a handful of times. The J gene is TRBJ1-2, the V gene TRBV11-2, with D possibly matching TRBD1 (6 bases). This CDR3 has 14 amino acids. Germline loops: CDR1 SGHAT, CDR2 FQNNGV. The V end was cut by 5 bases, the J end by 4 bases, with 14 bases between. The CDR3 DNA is TGTGCCAGCAGCAACATAGGGACATCCTATGGCTACACCTTC. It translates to CASSNIGTSYGYTF.

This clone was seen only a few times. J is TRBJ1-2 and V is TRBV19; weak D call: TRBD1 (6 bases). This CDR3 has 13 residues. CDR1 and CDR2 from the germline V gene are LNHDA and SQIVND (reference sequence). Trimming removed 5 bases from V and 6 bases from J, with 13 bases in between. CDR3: CASSVGTPDGYTF. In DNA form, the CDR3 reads TGTGCCAGTAGTGTTGGGACACCCGATGGCTACACCTTC.

The CDR3 DNA reads as TGTGCCAGCAAGGGGAATCAGCCCCAGCATTTT. Its translation: CASKGNQPQHF. The chain recombines TRBV6-5 with TRBJ1-5, with a tentative D call TRBD1 (5 bases). Germline-derived CDR1 and CDR2 are MNHEY and SVGAGI. The CDR3 is 11 residues long. Trimming left V 7 bases short and J 4 bases short, with 5 bases between.

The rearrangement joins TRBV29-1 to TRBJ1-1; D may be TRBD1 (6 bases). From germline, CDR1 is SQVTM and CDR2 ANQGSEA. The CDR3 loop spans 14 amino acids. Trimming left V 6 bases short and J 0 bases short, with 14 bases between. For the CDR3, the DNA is TGCAGCGTCGAACGACAGGTGATGAACACTGAAGCTTTCTTT. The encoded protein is CSVERQVMNTEAFF. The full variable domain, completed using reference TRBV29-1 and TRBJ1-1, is SAVISQKPSRDICQRGTSLTIQCQVDSQVTMMFWYRQQPGQSLTLIATANQGSEATYESGFVIDKFPISRPNLTFSTLTVSNMSPEDSSIYLCSVERQVMNTEAFFGQGTRLTVV.

The DNA for the CDR3 is TGTGCCACCAGCATAGTGTATGGTCAGCCCCAGCATTTT. This gives the protein CATSIVYGQPQHF. This chain connects TRBV15 to TRBJ1-5, with no clear D. CDR3 length: 13 residues. Per germline, CDR1 LNHNV and CDR2 YYDKDF (reference sequence). The ends were cut back, 4 bases at V and 6 bases at J, with 10 bases in the middle.

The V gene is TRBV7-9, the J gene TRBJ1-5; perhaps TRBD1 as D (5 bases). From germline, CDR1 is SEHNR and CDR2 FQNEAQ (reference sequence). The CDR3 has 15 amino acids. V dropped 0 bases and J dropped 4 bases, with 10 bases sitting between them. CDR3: CASSLADRGNQPQHF. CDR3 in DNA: TGTGCCAGCAGCTTAGCAGATAGGGGAAATCAGCCCCAGCATTTT.

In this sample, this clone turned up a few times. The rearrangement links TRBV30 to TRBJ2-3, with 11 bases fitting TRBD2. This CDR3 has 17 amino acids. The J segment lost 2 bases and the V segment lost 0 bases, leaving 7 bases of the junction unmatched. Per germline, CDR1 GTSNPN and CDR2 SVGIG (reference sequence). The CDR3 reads CAWSVALTSGATDTQYF. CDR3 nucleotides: TGTGCCTGGAGTGTAGCCTTGACTAGCGGGGCCACAGATACGCAGTATTTT.

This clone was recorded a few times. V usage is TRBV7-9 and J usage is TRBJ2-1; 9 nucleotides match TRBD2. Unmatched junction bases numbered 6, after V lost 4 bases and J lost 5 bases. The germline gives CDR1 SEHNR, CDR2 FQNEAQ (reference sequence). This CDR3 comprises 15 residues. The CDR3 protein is CASSSKTSGNNEQFF. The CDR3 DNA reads TGTGCCAGCAGCTCTAAGACTAGCGGTAACAATGAGCAGTTCTTC.

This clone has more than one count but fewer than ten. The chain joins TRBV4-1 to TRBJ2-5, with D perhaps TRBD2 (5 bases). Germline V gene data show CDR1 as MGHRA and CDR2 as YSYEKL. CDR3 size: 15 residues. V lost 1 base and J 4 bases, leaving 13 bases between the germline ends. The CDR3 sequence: CASSQVIPGIETQYF. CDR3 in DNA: TGCGCCAGCAGCCAAGTAATTCCGGGGATAGAGACCCAGTACTTC.

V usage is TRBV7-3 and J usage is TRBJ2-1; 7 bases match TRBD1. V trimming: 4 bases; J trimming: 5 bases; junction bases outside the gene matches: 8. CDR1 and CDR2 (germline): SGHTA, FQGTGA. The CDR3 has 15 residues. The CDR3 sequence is CASSSDRVGHNEQFF. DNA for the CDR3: TGTGCCAGCAGCTCCGACAGGGTAGGCCACAATGAGCAGTTCTTC.